The 31 T cell receptor beta chains below were found in one sample sequenced in a study of T cells in localized non-small cell lung cancer. Sequencing used immunoSEQ multiplex PCR; TCRdb keeps in-frame clones, though not all of them. This sample has roughly 25,000 clones, with approximately 90% found just once. The sample here was peripheral blood, taken before any cancer treatment. These TCRs come from a woman aged 35 to 70 with stage I lung adenocarcinoma.

The chain employs TRBV30 and TRBJ1-5; D is undetermined. This CDR3 comprises 15 residues. Germline V gene lookup returns CDR1 GTSNPN and CDR2 SVGIG (reference sequence). V was shortened by 2 bases and J by 3 bases, with 14 bases between the two germline ends. The CDR3: CAWSPEPGPNQPQHF. The CDR3 DNA follows: TGTGCCTGGAGTCCCGAGCCAGGCCCCAATCAGCCCCAGCATTTT.

This sequence joins TRBV27 and TRBJ2-1, with TRBD2 matching 10 bases. Trimming removed 9 bases from V and 10 bases from J; junction bases left unmatched: 9. Germline CDR1 and CDR2: MNHEY and SMNVEV (reference sequence). The CDR3 is 13 residues long. Here the CDR3 reads CASRGAGGAEQFF. DNA for the CDR3: TGTGCCAGTAGGGGAGCGGGAGGGGCAGAGCAGTTCTTC.

The gene calls are TRBV5-5 and TRBJ2-2, with 10 bases that match TRBD1. Germline V gene lookup returns CDR1 SGHKS and CDR2 YYEKEE (reference sequence). This CDR3 has 15 amino acids. V lost 2 bases to trimming and J lost 4 bases; unmatched junction nucleotides: 2. The DNA of the CDR3 is TGTGCCAGCAGCTTTCGGACAGGGGGCACCGGGGAGCTGTTTTTT. This translates into CASSFRTGGTGELFF.

The chain is built from TRBV7-6 and TRBJ2-1, with D perhaps TRBD1 (6 bases). This CDR3 contains 15 residues. Germline V gene lookup returns CDR1 SGHVS and CDR2 FNYEAQ. V lost 1 base to trimming and J lost 5 bases, with 12 bases between them. The CDR3 region is CASSLVGAGDNEQFF. CDR3 bases: TGTGCCAGCAGCTTAGTGGGAGCAGGGGACAATGAGCAGTTCTTC. Variable domain in full (rest from reference TRBV7-6 and TRBJ2-1): GAGVSQSPRYKVTKRGQDVALRCDPISGHVSLYWYRQALGQGPEFLTYFNYEAQQDKSGLPNDRFSAERPEGSISTLTIQRTEQRDSAMYRCASSLVGAGDNEQFFGPGTRLTVL.

The genes are TRBV9 and TRBJ2-7; TRBD1 matches at 11 bases. Trimming at V came to 4 bases and at J to 6 bases, leaving 6 bases not matched to a gene. The CDR3 length is 14 residues. The V gene's germline CDR1 is SGDLS and CDR2 YYNGEE. The CDR3 DNA reads TGTGCCAGCAGCAATCCCGGGACAGGGGGCGAGCAGTACTTC. This gives the protein CASSNPGTGGEQYF.

The rearrangement links TRBV28 to TRBJ2-7; D not resolved. Per the germline V gene, CDR1 is MDHEN and CDR2 is SYDVKM. The CDR3 is 12 amino acids. The V end lost 3 bases, the J end lost 1 base, and 4 bases lay between the germline ends. For the CDR3, the DNA is TGTGCCAGCAGTTTTGGGTCCTACGAGCAGTACTTC. Protein sequence: CASSFGSYEQYF.

The chain employs TRBV5-1 and TRBJ2-7; D may be TRBD2 (6 bases). This CDR3 is 17 amino acids long. Germline V CDR1 and CDR2: SGHRS, YFSETQ. The germline V and J ends were trimmed by 2 bases and 2 bases, with 20 bases remaining between them. This CDR3 is CASSLTPGVLRTYEQYF. CDR3 sequence (DNA): TGCGCCAGCAGCTTAACACCGGGAGTCCTACGAACCTACGAGCAGTACTTC.

The CDR3 region is CASSQDEIQPQHF. For the CDR3, the DNA is TGTGCCAGCAGCCAAGATGAAATTCAGCCCCAGCATTTT. This rearrangement joins TRBV4-2 to TRBJ1-5; no definite D call. The CDR3 loop spans 13 amino acids. The ends were cut back, 0 bases at V and 6 bases at J, with 6 bases in the middle. The germline CDR1 and CDR2 sequences are LGHNA and YNFKEQ.

V and J are TRBV28 and TRBJ1-2; D is ambiguous. CDR1 is MDHEN, CDR2 SYDVKM, per germline. The CDR3 runs to 11 residues. The ends were cut back, 4 bases at V and 5 bases at J, with 5 bases in the middle. DNA of the CDR3: TGTGCCAGCAGTTCGCGGTATGGCTACACCTTC. Its translation is CASSSRYGYTF.

The V and J genes are TRBV5-1 and TRBJ2-7, with 7 bases fitting TRBD1. V was pared by 6 bases and J by 3 bases, with 9 bases of the junction left unmatched. CDR3 length equals 14 residues. The germline V gene has CDR1 SGHRS and CDR2 YFSETQ. The CDR3, as DNA: TGCGCCAGCACCGGCACTTCAGGGGGCTACGAGCAGTACTTC. Residues: CASTGTSGGYEQYF.

The gene calls are TRBV19 and TRBJ1-4; 8 nucleotides agree with TRBD1. After removal of 1 base from V and 7 bases from J, the junction contained 11 bases not matched to a gene. Germline V gene data show CDR1 as LNHDA and CDR2 as SQIVND (reference sequence). The CDR3 sequence is 17 residues long. CDR3 loop: CASSIGQGIGDGEKLFF. CDR3 DNA: TGTGCCAGTAGTATAGGACAGGGGATAGGCGACGGTGAAAAACTGTTTTTT.

This chain uses TRBV5-6 with TRBJ1-6; 8 bases line up with TRBD1. The CDR3 contains 14 residues. Trimming took 4 bases from V and 9 from J; bases not matched to a gene: 6. Germline V gene data show CDR1 as SGHDT and CDR2 as YYEEEE. The CDR3 DNA follows: TGTGCCAGCAGCGCGGACAGGGATGTTTCACCCCTCCACTTT. It specifies CASSADRDVSPLHF.

The rearrangement uses TRBV28 and TRBJ1-4; a weak D match, TRBD1 (5 bases). Germline CDR1 is MDHEN and CDR2 is SYDVKM. The CDR3 contains 15 residues. V was clipped by 5 bases and J by 7 bases, with 17 bases between them. CDR3 nucleotides: TGTGCCAGCAGTCCAAAGACAGTTACAAGTGAAAAACTGTTTTTT. It codes for CASSPKTVTSEKLFF.

The gene calls are TRBV27 and TRBJ1-2, with no clear D. V was pared by 4 bases and J by 8 bases, with 20 bases between. CDR3 length equals 15 residues. CDR1 and CDR2 from the germline V gene are MNHEY and SMNVEV (reference sequence). The CDR3 protein is CASSSYLQVSKGYTF. The DNA of the CDR3 is TGTGCCAGCAGTTCCTACCTCCAGGTATCAAAGGGCTACACCTTC.

J is TRBJ2-7 and V is TRBV29-1; weak D call: TRBD2 (5 bases). CDR1 SQVTM and CDR2 ANQGSEA come from the germline V gene. The CDR3 totals 16 residues. V was clipped by 2 bases and J by 5 bases, with 22 bases between them. The CDR3 is CSVEPAEESGVDEQYF. Written as DNA, the CDR3 is TGCAGCGTTGAACCAGCGGAGGAGAGTGGTGTGGACGAGCAGTACTTC.

This chain connects TRBV5-1 to TRBJ2-7; 8 bases are a match to TRBD2. This CDR3 has 13 amino acids. The J segment lost 2 bases and the V segment lost 5 bases, leaving 3 bases of the junction unmatched. CDR1 and CDR2 from the germline V gene are SGHRS and YFSETQ. CDR3 nucleotides: TGCGCCAGCAGTAGCGGGACAACCTACGAGCAGTACTTC. This encodes CASSSGTTYEQYF.

V and J are TRBV2 and TRBJ2-7, with no clear D. The V end was cut by 4 bases, the J end by 12 bases, with 16 bases between. Germline assignment: CDR1 SNHLY and CDR2 FYNNEI. This CDR3 contains 12 residues. The CDR3 region is CASSADPLLRYF. The CDR3 nucleotides read TGTGCCAGCAGTGCCGATCCTCTGCTAAGGTACTTC.

This chain joins TRBV5-1 and TRBJ2-7; D possibly corresponds to TRBD2 (5 bases). CDR1 and CDR2 (germline): SGHRS, YFSETQ. V dropped 1 base and J dropped 2 bases, with 16 bases sitting between them. The CDR3 spans 16 residues. The CDR3 nucleotides are TGCGCCAGCAGCTTGAGTACCAGCGGAAACGCCTACGAGCAGTACTTC. Amino acid sequence: CASSLSTSGNAYEQYF. Drawing the rest from reference TRBV5-1 and TRBJ2-7, the complete variable domain is KAGVTQTPRYLIKTRGQQVTLSCSPISGHRSVSWYQQTPGQGLQFLFEYFSETQRNKGNFPGRFSGRQFSNSRSEMNVSTLELGDSALYLCASSLSTSGNAYEQYFGPGTRLTVT.

This sequence joins TRBV5-1 and TRBJ2-1; D uncertain. Germline CDR1 and CDR2: SGHRS and YFSETQ. Trimming stripped 1 base from V and 5 bases from J, with 7 bases between. The CDR3 consists of 13 residues. The CDR3 sequence is CASSLSRNNEQFF. The CDR3 DNA is TGCGCCAGCAGCTTGTCCCGGAACAATGAGCAGTTCTTC.

This rearrangement joins TRBV5-1 to TRBJ2-7, with 8 nucleotides matching TRBD1. V lost 2 bases to trimming and J lost 7 bases; unmatched junction nucleotides: 8. CDR1 and CDR2 from the germline V gene are SGHRS and YFSETQ. The CDR3 contains 14 residues. CDR3 residues: CASSFTQGAGEQYF. The CDR3 DNA sequence: TGCGCCAGCAGCTTTACGCAGGGGGCGGGTGAGCAGTACTTC.

The J gene is TRBJ1-4, the V gene TRBV19, with 7 bases that match TRBD1. Germline CDR1 and CDR2: LNHDA and SQIVND (reference sequence). CDR3 size: 14 residues. J gave up 7 bases and V 10 bases, and 12 bases lay outside the gene matches. The CDR3 loop reads CATAYPGQLEKLFF. The CDR3 coding sequence is TGTGCCACCGCTTACCCGGGACAGCTTGAAAAACTGTTTTTT.

J is TRBJ2-2 and V is TRBV11-3, with D possibly being TRBD2 (6 bases). CDR3 length: 14 residues. The germline V gene encodes CDR1 SGHNT and CDR2 YENEEA. Trimming took off 3 bases at V and 7 bases at J, with 12 bases between the two ends. The CDR3 nucleotides read TGTGCCAGCAGCTTCAGCGGGCGAGGCGGGGAGCTGTTTTTT. Its translation is CASSFSGRGGELFF.

V gene TRBV29-1 combines with J gene TRBJ2-1; 12 nucleotides line up with TRBD2. Per the germline V gene, CDR1 is SQVTM and CDR2 is ANQGSEA. The V gene end was trimmed by 5 bases and the J gene end by 10 bases; junction bases not matched to a gene: 3. CDR3 length equals 12 residues. Here the CDR3 reads CSVPLAGGEQFF. CDR3 coding DNA: TGCAGCGTTCCTCTAGCGGGGGGGGAGCAGTTCTTC.

V gene TRBV5-1 combines with J gene TRBJ2-3, with D perhaps matching TRBD1 (8 bases). Germline lookup yields CDR1 SGHRS and CDR2 YFSETQ. V lost 0 bases and J lost 6, with 17 bases in between. The CDR3 runs to 16 residues. As DNA, the CDR3 is TGCGCCAGCAGCTTGGACAGGGGGAGGGCCCGGGATACGCAGTATTTT. This encodes CASSLDRGRARDTQYF.

The chain couples TRBV2 to TRBJ2-3; no reliable D call. CDR1 SNHLY and CDR2 FYNNEI come from the germline V gene. With 6 bases removed from V and 1 base from J, the gap between germline ends came to 8 bases. This CDR3 is built from 13 residues. In DNA form, the CDR3 reads TGTGCCAGCAGCCCCCAGCGCACAGATACGCAGTATTTT. This gives the protein CASSPQRTDTQYF.

This chain uses TRBV2 with TRBJ2-1; TRBD2 matches 11 bases. Losses at the gene ends were 4 bases for V and 0 bases for J; bases not matched to a gene: 11. Germline V gives CDR1 SNHLY, CDR2 FYNNEI. The CDR3 covers 19 residues. The CDR3 region is CASSARLAGLRSSYNEQFF. The CDR3 DNA sequence: TGTGCCAGCAGTGCCAGACTAGCGGGACTCAGAAGCTCCTACAATGAGCAGTTCTTC.

The rearrangement joins TRBV4-2 to TRBJ1-2; TRBD1 matches at 7 bases. Germline assignment: CDR1 LGHNA and CDR2 YNFKEQ. The CDR3 contains 15 residues. The V segment lost 1 base and the J segment 2 bases; nucleotides outside the gene matches: 4. CDR3 amino acids: CASSQGDSRNYGYTF. CDR3 in DNA: TGTGCCAGCAGCCAAGGGGACAGTAGAAACTATGGCTACACCTTC.

The chain combines TRBV18 with TRBJ1-4; D is unclear. The CDR3 covers 13 residues. Germline V lookup: CDR1 KGHSH, CDR2 LQKENI. Trimming left V 7 bases short and J 4 bases short, with 10 bases between. CDR3 bases: TGTGCCAGCTACTCGGATGGTAATGAAAAACTGTTTTTT. It is translated as CASYSDGNEKLFF.

The V gene is TRBV2, the J gene TRBJ2-5; D is perhaps TRBD2 (5 bases). The V gene lost 2 bases and the J gene lost 11 bases, with 15 bases spanning the gap. The CDR3 runs to 13 residues. CDR1 is SNHLY and CDR2 is FYNNEI in the germline V gene. The CDR3 loop reads CASSELVGGEQYF. CDR3 nucleotide sequence: TGTGCCAGCAGTGAATTGGTGGGTGGGGAGCAGTACTTC.

The chain carries TRBV19 and TRBJ2-1; TRBD2 agrees at 9 bases. Germline V gives CDR1 LNHDA, CDR2 SQIVND (reference sequence). J lost 4 bases, V lost 5 bases, and 6 bases had no gene match. There are 15 residues in the CDR3. The CDR3 sequence: CASSVTSGGYNEQFF. CDR3 nucleotides: TGTGCCAGTAGTGTGACTAGCGGAGGATACAATGAGCAGTTCTTC. The full variable domain, in which reference TRBV19 and TRBJ2-1 provide the parts outside the CDR3, is DGGITQSPKYLFRKEGQNVTLSCEQNLNHDAMYWYRQDPGQGLRLIYYSQIVNDFQKGDIAEGYSVSREKKESFPLTVTSAQKNPTAFYLCASSVTSGGYNEQFFGPGTRLTVL.

V is TRBV6-5 and J is TRBJ2-2, with a weak D call TRBD1 (5 bases). V lost 1 base and J lost 10, with 13 bases in between. CDR1 MNHEY and CDR2 SVGAGI come from the germline V gene. The CDR3 has 14 residues. For the CDR3, the DNA is TGTGCCAGCAGTTACTGGCAGGGTAATGCGGAGCTGTTTTTT. This translates into CASSYWQGNAELFF.